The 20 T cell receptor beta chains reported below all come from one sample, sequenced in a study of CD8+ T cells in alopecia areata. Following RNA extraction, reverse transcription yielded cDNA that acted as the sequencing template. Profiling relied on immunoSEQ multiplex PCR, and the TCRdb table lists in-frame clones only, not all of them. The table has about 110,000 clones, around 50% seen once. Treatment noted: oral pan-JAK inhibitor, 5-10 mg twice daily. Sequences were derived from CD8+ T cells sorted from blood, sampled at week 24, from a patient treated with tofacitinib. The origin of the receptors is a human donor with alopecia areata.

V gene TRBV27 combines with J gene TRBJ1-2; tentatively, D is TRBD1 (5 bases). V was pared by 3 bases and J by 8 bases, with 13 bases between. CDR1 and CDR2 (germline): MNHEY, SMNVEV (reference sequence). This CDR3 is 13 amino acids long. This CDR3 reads CASSLGGTEGYTF. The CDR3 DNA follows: TGTGCCAGCAGTTTGGGGGGAACGGAAGGCTACACCTTC.

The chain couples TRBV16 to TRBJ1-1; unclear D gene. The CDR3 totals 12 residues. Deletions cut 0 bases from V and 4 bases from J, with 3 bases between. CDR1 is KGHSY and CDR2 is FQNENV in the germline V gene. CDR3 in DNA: TGTGCCAGCAGCCAATCTTTCACTGAAGCTTTCTTT. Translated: CASSQSFTEAFF.

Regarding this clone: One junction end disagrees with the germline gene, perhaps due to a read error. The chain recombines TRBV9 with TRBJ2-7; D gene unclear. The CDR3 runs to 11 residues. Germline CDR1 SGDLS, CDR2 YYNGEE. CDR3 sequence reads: CASSSSYEQHF. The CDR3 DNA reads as TGTGCCAGCAGCTCCTCCTACGAGCAGCACTTC.

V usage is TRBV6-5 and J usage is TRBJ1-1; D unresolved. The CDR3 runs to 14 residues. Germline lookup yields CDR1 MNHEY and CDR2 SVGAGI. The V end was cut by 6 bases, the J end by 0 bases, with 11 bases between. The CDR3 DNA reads TGTGCCAGCAGGGTACTTAGAATGAACACTGAAGCTTTCTTT. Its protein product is CASRVLRMNTEAFF.

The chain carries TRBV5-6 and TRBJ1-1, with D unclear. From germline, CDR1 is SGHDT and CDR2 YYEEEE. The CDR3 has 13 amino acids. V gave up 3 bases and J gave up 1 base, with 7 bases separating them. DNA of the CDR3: TGTGCCAGCAGCTCGATGGGGAACACTGAAGCTTTCTTT. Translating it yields CASSSMGNTEAFF.

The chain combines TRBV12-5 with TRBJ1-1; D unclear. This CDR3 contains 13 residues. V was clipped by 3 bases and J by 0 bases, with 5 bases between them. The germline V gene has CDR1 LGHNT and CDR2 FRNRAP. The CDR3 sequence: CASGLRMNTEAFF. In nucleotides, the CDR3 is TGTGCTAGTGGTTTAAGGATGAACACTGAAGCTTTCTTT.

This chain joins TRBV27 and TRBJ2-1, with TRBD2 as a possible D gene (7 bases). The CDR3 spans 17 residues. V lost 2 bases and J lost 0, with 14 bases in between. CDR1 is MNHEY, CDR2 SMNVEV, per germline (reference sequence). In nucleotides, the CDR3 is TGTGCCAGCAGTTTAGTTGGGGGGGCCCGCTCCTACAATGAGCAGTTCTTC. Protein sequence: CASSLVGGARSYNEQFF.

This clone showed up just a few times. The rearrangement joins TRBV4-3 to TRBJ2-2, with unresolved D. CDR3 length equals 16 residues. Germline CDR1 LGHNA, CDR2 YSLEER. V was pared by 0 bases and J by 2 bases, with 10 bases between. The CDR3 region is CASSQEGRPNTGELFF. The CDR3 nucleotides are TGCGCCAGCAGCCAAGAGGGCAGGCCAAACACCGGGGAGCTGTTTTTT.

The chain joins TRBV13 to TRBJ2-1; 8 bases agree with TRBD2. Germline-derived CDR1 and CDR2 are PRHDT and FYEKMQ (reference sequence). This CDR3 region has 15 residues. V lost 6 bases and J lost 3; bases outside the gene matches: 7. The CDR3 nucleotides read TGTGCCAGCAGTGCCGGGGGGGCGCTCTACAATGAGCAGTTCTTC. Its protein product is CASSAGGALYNEQFF.

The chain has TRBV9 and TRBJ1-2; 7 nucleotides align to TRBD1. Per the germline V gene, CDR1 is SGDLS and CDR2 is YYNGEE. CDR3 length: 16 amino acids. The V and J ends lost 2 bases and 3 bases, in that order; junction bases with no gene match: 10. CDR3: CASSVEGAGSDYGYTF. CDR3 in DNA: TGTGCCAGCAGCGTGGAGGGGGCAGGGTCCGACTATGGCTACACCTTC.

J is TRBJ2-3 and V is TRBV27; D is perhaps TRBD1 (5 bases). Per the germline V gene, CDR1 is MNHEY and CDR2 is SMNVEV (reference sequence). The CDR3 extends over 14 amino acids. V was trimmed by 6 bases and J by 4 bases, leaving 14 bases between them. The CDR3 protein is CASSAGHLADTQYF. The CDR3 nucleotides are TGTGCCAGCAGCGCCGGACACCTGGCAGATACGCAGTATTTT.

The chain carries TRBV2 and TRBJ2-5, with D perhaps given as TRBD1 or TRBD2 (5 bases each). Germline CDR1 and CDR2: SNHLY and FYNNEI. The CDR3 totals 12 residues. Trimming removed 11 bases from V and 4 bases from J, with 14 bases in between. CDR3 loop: CASGAQIETQYF. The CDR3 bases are TGTGCCTCCGGGGCCCAAATAGAGACCCAGTACTTC.

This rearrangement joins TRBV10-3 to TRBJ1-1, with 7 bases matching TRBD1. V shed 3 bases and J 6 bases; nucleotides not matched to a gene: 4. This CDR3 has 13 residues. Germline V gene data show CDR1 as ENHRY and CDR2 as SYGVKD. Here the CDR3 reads CAISDPDRPEAFF. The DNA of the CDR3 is TGTGCCATCAGTGATCCGGACAGGCCTGAAGCTTTCTTT.

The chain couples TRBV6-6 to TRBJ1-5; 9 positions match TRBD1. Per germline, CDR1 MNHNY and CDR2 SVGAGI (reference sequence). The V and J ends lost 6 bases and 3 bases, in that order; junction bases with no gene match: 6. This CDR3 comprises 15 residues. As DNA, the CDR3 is TGTGCCAGCAGCGCTACAGGGGGCCTCAATCAGCCCCAGCATTTT. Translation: CASSATGGLNQPQHF.

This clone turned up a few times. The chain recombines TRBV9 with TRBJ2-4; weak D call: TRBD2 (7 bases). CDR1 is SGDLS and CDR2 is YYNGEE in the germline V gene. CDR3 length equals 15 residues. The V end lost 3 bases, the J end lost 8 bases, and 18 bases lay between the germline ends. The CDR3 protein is CASSGSSGGVDIQYF. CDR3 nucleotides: TGTGCCAGCAGCGGCTCGTCGGGGGGCGTGGACATTCAGTACTTC.

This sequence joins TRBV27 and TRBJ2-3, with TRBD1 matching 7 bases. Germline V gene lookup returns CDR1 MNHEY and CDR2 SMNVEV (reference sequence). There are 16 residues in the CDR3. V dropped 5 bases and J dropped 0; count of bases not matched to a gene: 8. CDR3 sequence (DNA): TGTGCCAGCAGTCAGGGGGTCCAACCTAGCACAGATACGCAGTATTTT. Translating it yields CASSQGVQPSTDTQYF.

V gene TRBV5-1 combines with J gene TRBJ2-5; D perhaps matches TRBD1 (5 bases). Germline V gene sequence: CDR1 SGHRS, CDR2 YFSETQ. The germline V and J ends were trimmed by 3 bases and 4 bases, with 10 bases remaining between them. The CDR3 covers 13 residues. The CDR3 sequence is CASSSRVGETQYF. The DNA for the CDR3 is TGCGCCAGCAGCTCCAGGGTGGGAGAGACCCAGTACTTC. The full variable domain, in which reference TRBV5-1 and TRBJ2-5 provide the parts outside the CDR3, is KAGVTQTPRYLIKTRGQQVTLSCSPISGHRSVSWYQQTPGQGLQFLFEYFSETQRNKGNFPGRFSGRQFSNSRSEMNVSTLELGDSALYLCASSSRVGETQYFGPGTRLLVL.

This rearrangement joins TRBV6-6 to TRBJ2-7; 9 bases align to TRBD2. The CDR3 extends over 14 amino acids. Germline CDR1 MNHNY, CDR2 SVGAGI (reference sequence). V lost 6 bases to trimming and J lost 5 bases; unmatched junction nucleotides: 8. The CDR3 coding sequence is TGTGCCAGCAGAATAGCGGGGGAATCTGACGAGCAGTACTTC. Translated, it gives CASRIAGESDEQYF.

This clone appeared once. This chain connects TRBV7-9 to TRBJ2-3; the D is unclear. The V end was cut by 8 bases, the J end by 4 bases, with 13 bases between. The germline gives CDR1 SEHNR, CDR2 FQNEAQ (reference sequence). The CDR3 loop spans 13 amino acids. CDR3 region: CASGRVFPDTQYF. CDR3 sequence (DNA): TGTGCCAGCGGTAGGGTTTTTCCAGATACGCAGTATTTT.

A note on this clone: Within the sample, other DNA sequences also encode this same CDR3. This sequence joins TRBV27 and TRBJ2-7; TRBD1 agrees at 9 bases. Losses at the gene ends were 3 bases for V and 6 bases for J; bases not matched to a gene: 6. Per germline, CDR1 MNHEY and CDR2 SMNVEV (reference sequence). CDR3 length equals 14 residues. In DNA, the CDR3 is TGTGCCAGCAGTTTGAGACAGGGGGGAAGCGAGCAGTACTTC. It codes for CASSLRQGGSEQYF.